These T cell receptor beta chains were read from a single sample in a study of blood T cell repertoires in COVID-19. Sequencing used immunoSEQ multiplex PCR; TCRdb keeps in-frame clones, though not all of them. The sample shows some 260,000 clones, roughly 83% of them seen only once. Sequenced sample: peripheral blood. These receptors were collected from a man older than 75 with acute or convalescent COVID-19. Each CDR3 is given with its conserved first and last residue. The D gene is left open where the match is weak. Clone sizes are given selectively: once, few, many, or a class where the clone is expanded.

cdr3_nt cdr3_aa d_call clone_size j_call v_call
TGTGCCAGCAGCGTTCTTGCTAGTTTATGGGAGACCCAGTACTTC CASSVLASLWETQYF - - TRBJ2-5 TRBV9
TGTGCCTGGAACCCGGGACAGGGATCACCCCTCCACTTT CAWNPGQGSPLHF TRBD1 - TRBJ1-6 TRBV30
TGTGCCAGCAGTTTCCGGGACAGGGGGCTCTACGAGCAGTACTTC CASSFRDRGLYEQYF TRBD1 once TRBJ2-7 TRBV27
TGTGCCTCCATGAGGGAGCGAGCCACAGATACGCAGTATTTT CASMRERATDTQYF - - TRBJ2-3 TRBV2
TGTGCCACCAGGGCACAGAACACCGGGGAGCTGTTTTTT CATRAQNTGELFF - - TRBJ2-2 TRBV24-1
TGTGCCAGTAGGGCAGGGGACTATGGCTACACCTTC CASRAGDYGYTF - few TRBJ1-2 TRBV19
TGCGCCAGCAGCTTAAGCTCTTTGAACACTGAAGCTTTCTTT CASSLSSLNTEAFF - - TRBJ1-1 TRBV5-1
TGCGCCAGCAGTGACTCGTGGGGGCAGAGGTCGAATGAAAAACTGTTTTTT CASSDSWGQRSNEKLFF - - TRBJ1-4 TRBV10-1
TGTGCCAGCAGCCTACAGGGGGACACGTTTCAGCCCCAGCATTTT CASSLQGDTFQPQHF TRBD1 - TRBJ1-5 TRBV11-2
TGTGCCACCCTTACGGGCACAGGGAGCAATCAGCCCCAGCATTTT CATLTGTGSNQPQHF - few TRBJ1-5 TRBV6-5
TGTGCCAGCAGTTACCGGGGGAGGGGTGATCAGCCCCAGCATTTT CASSYRGRGDQPQHF - - TRBJ1-5 TRBV6-5
TGTGCCAGCAGCACCCGTCGACAGGGGGCGGGACAGCCCCAGCATTTT CASSTRRQGAGQPQHF TRBD1 - TRBJ1-5 TRBV7-9
TGTGCCAGCACCACTCAGCGGTCACCCCTCCACTTT CASTTQRSPLHF - - TRBJ1-6 TRBV27
TGTGCCAGCAGTTCAACGGCACAGGTCTATGGCTACACCTTC CASSSTAQVYGYTF - - TRBJ1-2 TRBV3-1/TRBV3-2
TGTGCCAGCAGCAAAGATCGGCGGAACAACACAGATACGCAGTATTTT CASSKDRRNNTDTQYF - - TRBJ2-3 TRBV21-1
TGTGCCAGCAGTGAAATCAGGGGGTCGGAGCGCACTGAAGCTTTCTTT CASSEIRGSERTEAFF TRBD1 - TRBJ1-1 TRBV6-1
TGTGCCAGCAGCGTAGGAGGAAGAAGGACAGGGCTCACCGGGGAGCTGTTTTTT CASSVGGRRTGLTGELFF TRBD1 - TRBJ2-2 TRBV9
TGTGCCAGCAGTTCTTACAATGAGCAGTTCTTC CASSSYNEQFF - - TRBJ2-1 TRBV12-3/TRBV12-4
TGTGCCAGCAGTCGGACTAGCGGGAGGGCAGATACGCAGTATTTT CASSRTSGRADTQYF TRBD2 - TRBJ2-3 TRBV11-1
TGTGCCAGCAGCTTGGTAACTGCCGGGGGCGGGGAGCTGTTTTTT CASSLVTAGGGELFF - - TRBJ2-2 TRBV7-3
TGTGCCAGCAGCTTGACACCTTATAGCAATCAGCCCCAGCATTTT CASSLTPYSNQPQHF - few TRBJ1-5 TRBV7-2
TGTGCCAGCACTCCTCGACCGGGACAGCTATCTACCTATAATTCACCCCTCCACTTT CASTPRPGQLSTYNSPLHF TRBD1 - TRBJ1-6 TRBV27
TGTGCCAGCAGGGAGGAGGGCTCTAGCAATCAGCCCCAGCATTTT CASREEGSSNQPQHF - - TRBJ1-5 TRBV6-5
TGTGCCAGCAGCTCGGGGAGGGCGGGCTATGGCTACACCTTC CASSSGRAGYGYTF - - TRBJ1-2 TRBV2
TGTGCCAGCACCTCCGGGGTATGGACCTACGAGCAGTACTTC CASTSGVWTYEQYF - - TRBJ2-7 TRBV28
TGTGCCAGTACCAGCGGGAGGCCGAACACCGGGGAGCTGTTTTTT CASTSGRPNTGELFF TRBD2 - TRBJ2-2 TRBV19
TGTGCCAGCAGCCAAGGACTAGGCGCTCGTAAAAACATTCAGTACTTC CASSQGLGARKNIQYF - - TRBJ2-4 TRBV3-1/TRBV3-2
TGTGCCCCCCAGGGGTCTTGTGGCGGAGGTGCTCAAGAGACCCAGTACTTC CAPQGSCGGGAQETQYF - - TRBJ2-5 TRBV14
TGTGCCAGCCGGACAGGGGGCGCAGGTGGCTACACCTTC CASRTGGAGGYTF TRBD1 - TRBJ1-2 TRBV6-5
TGTGCCACCAGCAGAGCCCGACTAGCGGGGGCCTACAATGAGCAGTTCTTC CATSRARLAGAYNEQFF TRBD2 - TRBJ2-1 TRBV15
TGTGCCAGCTCCCCCCTTGGGGGCGAAAAACTGTTTTTT CASSPLGGEKLFF - - TRBJ1-4 TRBV18
TGTGCCACCAGTGAGAACAGGGCTCCGAACACCGGGGAGCTGTTTTTT CATSENRAPNTGELFF - few TRBJ2-2 TRBV24-1
TGCGCCAGCAGCTTGGACACGAGCCAGGGAACTAATGAAAAACTGTTTTTT CASSLDTSQGTNEKLFF - - TRBJ1-4 TRBV5-1
TGTGCCAGCAGCTTTCATGGTCGAGGAGAGACCCAGTACTTC CASSFHGRGETQYF - - TRBJ2-5 TRBV11-1
TGTGCCACCACGGTAGGGGCGGTCTACGAGCAGTACTTC CATTVGAVYEQYF - - TRBJ2-7 TRBV7-9
TGTGCCAGCAGCTCGGGACTAGCGGCACCGGAGCAGTTCTTC CASSSGLAAPEQFF TRBD2 - TRBJ2-1 TRBV7-9
TGTGCCAGCAGTTACTCGCGTACGGGGAGCTCCTACGAGCAGTACTTC CASSYSRTGSSYEQYF - once TRBJ2-7 TRBV6-6
TGTGCCAGCAGCTTGGGGATCGGGAATACTGAAGCTTTCTTT CASSLGIGNTEAFF - - TRBJ1-1 TRBV5-6
TGTGCCAGCAGCTCCACCTACGAGCAGTACTTC CASSSTYEQYF - - TRBJ2-7 TRBV11-2
TGTGCCAGCAGTTTAGTAGGGGGTAATCAGCCCCAGCATTTT CASSLVGGNQPQHF - - TRBJ1-5 TRBV28
TGTGCCAGCAGTGAAATTCGGCGGGATCAGCCCCAGCATTTT CASSEIRRDQPQHF - - TRBJ1-5 TRBV6-1